This T cell receptor (beta chain) was profiled in a study of radiation and T cells in renal cell carcinoma. Study overall: Nephrectomy followed 15 Gy stereotactic body radiation by 4 weeks. General study findings and limits: Top tumor clonotypes rose in blood 2 weeks post-radiation, then contracted.

The data were produced by immunoSEQ multiplex PCR, yet TCRdb's version contains in-frame clones alone and is incomplete. The table has about 150,000 clones, 88% seen once; the top ten hold about 4%. A note on this clone: Its antigen is unknown.

Trimming at V came to 6 bases and at J to 5 bases, leaving 26 bases not matched to a gene. The germline V gene encodes CDR1 MNHEY and CDR2 SMNVEV (reference sequence). The CDR3 is 20 residues long. Indicated time point: baseline pretreatment blood. Treatment: 15 Gy SBRT to primary tumor, nephrectomy 4 weeks later. This renal cell carcinoma was of the clear cell type. The sequenced sample was blood, obtained from a patient whose treatment included radiotherapy and nephrectomy. V is TRBV27 and J is TRBJ1-2; TRBD1 agrees at 8 bases. This clonotype was obtained from a woman aged 70-85 years with renal cell carcinoma. The DNA for the CDR3 is TGTGCCAGCAGGCAGTATACCTACTCTCTCGGACAGGGACAACTTTATGGCTACACCTTC. Protein product: CASRQYTYSLGQGQLYGYTF.